This paragraph covers one T cell receptor beta chain sequence. Its antigen is as yet unknown. These data belong to a study of vaccination and CD4 T cells after COVID-19. CDR3 length: 16 residues. The V end lost 2 bases, the J end lost 3 bases, and 14 bases lay between the germline ends. The V gene's germline CDR1 is DFQATT and CDR2 SNEGSKA (reference sequence). The Oncomine TCR Beta short-read assay was what sequenced the DNA obtained from cultured CD4+ T cells. A single record per CDR3 protein comes from TCRdb applying MiXCR to the PCR reads. The data hold about 15,000 distinct CDR3 sequences, with about 45% observed a single time. Treatment indicated: approximately nine-day PBMC culture with coronavirus spike peptide pools or control peptides (ViraFEST assay). ViraFEST expanded antigen-specific T cells with peptide pools, then sequenced TCRs.

The TCR was taken from a human donor who had recovered from COVID-19. The sequenced sample consisted of CD4+ T cells from blood, cultured in vitro. This rearrangement joins TRBV20-1 to TRBJ2-6; either TRBD1 or TRBD2 may supply D (6 bases each). The CDR3 spells CSARLGGRGGANVLTF. CDR3 bases: TGCAGTGCTAGACTCGGGGGCCGGGGTGGGGCCAACGTCCTGACTTTC.